This T cell receptor (beta chain) is drawn from a study of OX40 agonist ivuxolimab in advanced cancers. Study at large: In this trial design, patients received ivuxolimab intravenously at 0.01 to 10 mg/kg every 2 weeks. Subjects had a mean age of roughly 60 years, with a range of about 23 to 79; just over 80% were male.

The cohort excluded patients with autoimmune disease history or systemic immunosuppression. Study-level results: Relatively little clonal expansion, among the lowest observed, appeared in partial responders at 0.1-3.0 mg/kg.

A note on this clone: Its target is not known.

Sequencing used immunoSEQ multiplex PCR; TCRdb keeps in-frame clones, though not all of them. This table has around 77,000 clones, just under 80% appearing once. This material consisted of CD4+ or CD8+ T cells sorted from blood, taken in a trial of the OX40 agonist ivuxolimab. This TCR was recovered from an adult with an advanced solid tumor such as melanoma, head and neck, liver or kidney cancer.

CDR3 loop: CASSRTGGTDTQYF. The CDR3 DNA sequence: TGTGCCAGCAGCCGAACAGGGGGCACAGATACGCAGTATTTT. V and J are TRBV14 and TRBJ2-3; 7 bases agree with TRBD1. The CDR3 is 14 amino acids. Germline V gives CDR1 SGHDN, CDR2 FVKESK. J lost 1 base, V lost 4 bases, and 2 bases had no gene match.